This TCR beta chain was retrieved from a study of control samples from healthy donors and cancer patients. To note about this clone: Other DNA sequences within the sample encode an identical CDR3.

TCRdb's copy holds only in-frame clones and misses some; the assay was immunoSEQ multiplex PCR. Here the sample spans fewer than 20,000 clones, 86% being singletons. CDR1 is SEHNR, CDR2 FQNEAQ, per germline (reference sequence). The CDR3 sequence is 16 residues long. The trim removed 4 bases at V and 3 bases at J, leaving 7 bases unmatched. This sequence originates from a woman aged 70-85 years with colorectal cancer. This sequence joins TRBV7-9 and TRBJ2-3; 10 nucleotides agree with TRBD2. Sequencing was done on a sample of PBMCs. The CDR3 DNA sequence: TGTGCCAGCAGCTCCTCTAGCGGGGGAGGGACAGATACGCAGTATTTT. Translating gives CASSSSSGGGTDTQYF.